These 30 T cell receptor beta chains came from one sample sequenced in a study of blood T cell repertoires in COVID-19. TCRdb's table, derived via immunoSEQ multiplex PCR, lists solely in-frame clones and lacks some. The repertoire holds roughly 200,000 clones, with approximately 85% as singletons. The sample comprised peripheral blood. These TCRs come from a woman aged 55-75 years with acute or convalescent COVID-19.

The count of this clone is one. The chain combines TRBV10-1 with TRBJ1-1; the D gene is possibly TRBD1 (5 bases). Trimming shortened V by 6 bases and J by 5 bases, and 13 bases separated the two germline ends. This CDR3 has 13 residues. Germline V CDR1 and CDR2: WNHNN, SYGVQD (reference sequence). As DNA, the CDR3 is TGCGCCAGCAGAAGGGGCCCGAAGACTGAAGCTTTCTTT. It codes for CASRRGPKTEAFF.

This chain joins TRBV29-1 and TRBJ2-1; 11 bases match TRBD2. The CDR3 contains 15 residues. Looked up from germline, CDR1 is SQVTM and CDR2 is ANQGSEA. With 0 bases clipped from V and 6 bases from J, the junction kept 4 bases outside the gene matches. The CDR3 protein is CSVEDSGRASNEQFF. The CDR3 DNA sequence: TGCAGCGTTGAAGATAGCGGGAGGGCCTCCAATGAGCAGTTCTTC.

J is TRBJ2-5 and V is TRBV29-1; 8 positions match TRBD1. After removal of 5 bases from V and 5 bases from J, the junction contained 7 bases not matched to a gene. The CDR3 extends over 13 amino acids. CDR1 is SQVTM and CDR2 is ANQGSEA in the germline V gene. The CDR3: CSVCPGGCETQYF. For the CDR3, the DNA is TGCAGCGTTTGTCCAGGGGGCTGTGAGACCCAGTACTTC.

Judged by abundance, this clone is medium-sized (0.01 to 0.1%). This rearrangement joins TRBV11-2 to TRBJ2-1; 9 bases agree with TRBD2. The CDR3 is 15 residues long. V was pared by 6 bases and J by 9 bases, with 12 bases of the junction left unmatched. CDR1 is SGHAT, CDR2 FQNNGV, per germline. Here the CDR3 DNA reads TGTGCCAGCAGTTTCACGTTAGCGGGAGATGGTGAGCAGTTCTTC. It encodes CASSFTLAGDGEQFF. The full variable domain, completed using reference TRBV11-2 and TRBJ2-1, is EAGVAQSPRYKIIEKRQSVAFWCNPISGHATLYWYQQILGQGPKLLIQFQNNGVVDDSQLPKDRFSAERLKGVDSTLKIQPAKLEDSAVYLCASSFTLAGDGEQFFGPGTRLTVL.

The rearrangement joins TRBV19 to TRBJ2-5; 12 bases match TRBD2. The CDR3 covers 16 residues. The trim removed 7 bases at V and 3 bases at J, leaving 9 bases unmatched. Germline lookup yields CDR1 LNHDA and CDR2 SQIVND (reference sequence). The CDR3 sequence: CASTTTSGRGKETQYF. Written as DNA, the CDR3 is TGTGCCAGTACTACGACTAGCGGGAGAGGGAAAGAGACCCAGTACTTC.

The chain recombines TRBV5-1 with TRBJ2-7; possible D gene TRBD1, 6 bases. Trimming pared 0 bases from V and 0 bases from J, leaving 10 bases between. The CDR3 totals 15 residues. CDR1 is SGHRS, CDR2 YFSETQ, per germline. The CDR3, as DNA: TGCGCCAGCAGCTTGGCTTGGGACACCTCCTACGAGCAGTACTTC. Protein sequence: CASSLAWDTSYEQYF.

CDR3 region: CSVQRDGRADEQYF. For the CDR3, the DNA is TGCAGCGTCCAAAGGGACGGGAGGGCCGACGAGCAGTACTTC. The chain carries TRBV29-1 and TRBJ2-7, with 8 bases matching TRBD2. Trimming cost V 6 bases and J 5 bases; bases outside gene matches: 12. The CDR3 is 14 residues long. Germline CDR1 SQVTM, CDR2 ANQGSEA.

DNA of the CDR3: TGTGCCAGCAGTATACACCTGGACAGGGGGGGTTGGATGAACACTGAAGCTTTCTTT. It codes for CASSIHLDRGGWMNTEAFF. The rearrangement uses TRBV27 and TRBJ1-1, with 10 positions matching TRBD1. Germline V CDR1 and CDR2: MNHEY, SMNVEV (reference sequence). The CDR3 contains 19 residues. With 5 bases clipped from V and 0 bases from J, the junction kept 15 bases outside the gene matches.

The J gene is TRBJ2-1, the V gene TRBV5-1, with 7 bases identical to TRBD1. This CDR3 is built from 14 residues. Germline trimming cut 1 base from V and 12 bases from J; bases unmatched to any gene: 10. The germline V gene has CDR1 SGHRS and CDR2 YFSETQ. The CDR3 sequence: CASSLSLPSGGQFF. The CDR3 bases are TGCGCCAGCAGCTTGAGTCTGCCCTCAGGGGGGCAGTTCTTC.

This chain joins TRBV3-1 (or the pseudogene TRBV3-2) and TRBJ2-4, with 7 nucleotides matching TRBD1. Germline loops: CDR1 LGHDT, CDR2 YNNKEL (reference sequence). CDR3 length: 17 amino acids. V lost 0 bases and J lost 0; bases outside the gene matches: 5. The CDR3 here is CASSQDMGTVAKNIQYF. CDR3 DNA sequence: TGTGCCAGCAGCCAAGATATGGGGACAGTAGCCAAAAACATTCAGTACTTC.

V gene TRBV10-1 combines with J gene TRBJ2-1; TRBD1 matches 8 bases. Germline CDR1 is WNHNN and CDR2 is SYGVQD (reference sequence). V shed 6 bases and J 1 base; nucleotides not matched to a gene: 8. The CDR3 totals 16 residues. This chain's CDR3 is CASSSRGRGSYNEQFF. CDR3 DNA sequence: TGCGCCAGCAGCTCCAGGGGGCGAGGATCCTACAATGAGCAGTTCTTC.

The V gene is TRBV10-3, the J gene TRBJ2-1; 7 nucleotides line up with TRBD2. Germline CDR1 ENHRY, CDR2 SYGVKD. V shed 2 bases and J 7 bases; nucleotides not matched to a gene: 5. The CDR3 is 14 amino acids. The CDR3: CAISESREGNEQFF. The CDR3 coding sequence is TGTGCCATCAGTGAGAGCAGGGAGGGGAATGAGCAGTTCTTC.

The V gene is TRBV6-1, the J gene TRBJ1-5, with 8 bases aligning to TRBD1. The germline gives CDR1 MNHNS, CDR2 SASEGT. CDR3 length equals 16 residues. With V trimmed by 4 bases and J by 7 bases, 12 bases remained unmatched. CDR3 protein: CASSASGTGLVQPQHF. In DNA, the CDR3 is TGTGCCAGCAGTGCCTCCGGGACAGGTCTGGTCCAGCCCCAGCATTTT.

The CDR3 loop is CASSVQGDYGYTF. The DNA for the CDR3 is TGTGCCAGTAGTGTCCAGGGGGACTATGGCTACACCTTC. This chain links TRBV19 with TRBJ1-2; 7 nucleotides agree with TRBD1. CDR3 size: 13 residues. The V gene's germline CDR1 is LNHDA and CDR2 SQIVND (reference sequence). Trimming cost V 5 bases and J 3 bases; bases outside gene matches: 3.

This rearrangement joins TRBV27 to TRBJ2-5; 11 positions agree with TRBD2. This CDR3 has 17 residues. The V segment lost 4 bases and the J segment 2 bases; nucleotides outside the gene matches: 9. Germline loops: CDR1 MNHEY, CDR2 SMNVEV (reference sequence). In DNA form, the CDR3 reads TGTGCCAGCAGTTCTAGGTCGAGACTAGCGGGACAAGAGACCCAGTACTTC. Translating it yields CASSSRSRLAGQETQYF.

V is TRBV3-1 (or the pseudogene TRBV3-2) and J is TRBJ1-2; TRBD1 might be the D (5 bases). V was cut by 5 bases and J by 5 bases, with 9 bases left in between. Germline V gene sequence: CDR1 LGHDT, CDR2 YNNKEL (reference sequence). The CDR3 sequence is 12 residues long. CDR3 in DNA: TGTGCCAGCAGCGCAGGGATGTATGGCTACACCTTC. Its translation: CASSAGMYGYTF.

This clone was detected only once. The rearrangement links TRBV6-5 to TRBJ1-1; the match to TRBD1 covers 8 bases. Looked up from germline, CDR1 is MNHEY and CDR2 is SVGAGI. The CDR3 runs to 12 residues. The trim removed 7 bases at V and 11 bases at J, leaving 9 bases unmatched. The CDR3 DNA sequence: TGTGCCAGCACCCATCAGGGGGCGCGGGCTTTCTTT. This codes for CASTHQGARAFF.

The chain is built from TRBV7-9 and TRBJ2-3, with D tentatively TRBD1 (5 bases). CDR1 is SEHNR, CDR2 FQNEAQ, per germline (reference sequence). The CDR3 contains 13 residues. V lost 7 bases, J lost 0 bases, and 8 bases lay in between. In DNA, the CDR3 is TGTGCCAGCACCCCAGGGAGCACAGATACGCAGTATTTT. The encoded protein is CASTPGSTDTQYF.

This chain connects TRBV30 to TRBJ2-7; D is possibly TRBD1 (6 bases). V lost 1 base, J lost 3 bases, and 16 bases lay in between. Germline V lookup: CDR1 GTSNPN, CDR2 SVGIG (reference sequence). This CDR3 spans 15 amino acids. The DNA of the CDR3 is TGTGCCTGGAGTGGGACCTCGGGCAGGGGCTACGAGCAGTACTTC. Amino acids: CAWSGTSGRGYEQYF.

The chain is built from TRBV15 and TRBJ2-1; D gene unclear. This CDR3 spans 12 amino acids. Trimming stripped 0 bases from V and 8 bases from J, with 5 bases between. Germline-derived CDR1 and CDR2 are LNHNV and YYDKDF (reference sequence). The CDR3 reads CATSRDLYEQFF. CDR3 nucleotide sequence: TGTGCCACCAGCAGAGATCTCTATGAGCAGTTCTTC.

This chain uses TRBV3-1 (or the pseudogene TRBV3-2) with TRBJ1-2, with D possibly TRBD1 on 5 matching bases. Germline CDR1 is LGHDT and CDR2 is YNNKEL (reference sequence). The CDR3 spans 13 residues. V shed 1 base and J shed 8 bases, with 11 bases lying between them. The CDR3 nucleotides are TGTGCCAGCAGCCAAGGACAGTTCCGAGGCTACACCTTC. It yields the protein CASSQGQFRGYTF.

This chain links TRBV12-5 with TRBJ2-1, with D possibly being TRBD2 (6 bases). The V end lost 2 bases, the J end lost 5 bases, and 22 bases lay between the germline ends. The germline V gene encodes CDR1 LGHNT and CDR2 FRNRAP. The CDR3 totals 18 residues. CDR3 bases: TGTGCTAGTGGTTTGTTCCCCAACTTCCGGGACTTTCACAATGAGCAGTTCTTC. Amino acid sequence: CASGLFPNFRDFHNEQFF. The variable domain in full, completed from reference TRBV12-5 and TRBJ2-1, reads DARVTQTPRHKVTEMGQEVTMRCQPILGHNTVFWYRQTMMQGLELLAYFRNRAPLDDSGMPKDRFSAEMPDATLATLKIQPSEPRDSAVYFCASGLFPNFRDFHNEQFFGPGTRLTVL.

The table lists this clone with a few counts. The chain's CDR3 is CASSLPRQGPYSTDTQYF. The CDR3 DNA follows: TGCGCCAGCAGCTTGCCCCGACAGGGACCCTATAGCACAGATACGCAGTATTTT. The chain uses TRBV5-1 and TRBJ2-3; 7 bases fit TRBD1. The CDR3 has 18 residues. CDR1 is SGHRS, CDR2 YFSETQ, per germline. Trimming removed 1 base from V and 0 bases from J; junction bases left unmatched: 11.

V and J are TRBV5-1 and TRBJ1-1, with a possible D match to TRBD1 (5 bases). CDR3 length equals 15 residues. V dropped 4 bases and J dropped 4 bases, with 17 bases sitting between them. Germline V gene sequence: CDR1 SGHRS, CDR2 YFSETQ. The CDR3 DNA reads as TGCGCCAGCAGCCCGATTGGAGGGGCGCTCACTGAAGCTTTCTTT. It specifies CASSPIGGALTEAFF.

The chain uses TRBV15 and TRBJ2-3; D may be TRBD2 (5 bases). The CDR3 is made up of 15 amino acids. V was cut by 0 bases and J by 4 bases, with 11 bases left in between. In germline, CDR1 is LNHNV, CDR2 YYDKDF (reference sequence). For the CDR3, the DNA is TGTGCCACCAGCAGAGATTGGGCGGGTGCAGATACGCAGTATTTT. Its protein is CATSRDWAGADTQYF.

The CDR3 DNA reads as TGTGCCAGCAGCCCGGAGGGTGAGCAGTTCTTC. This codes for CASSPEGEQFF. The J gene is TRBJ2-1, the V gene TRBV7-6; maybe TRBD2 (6 bases). This CDR3 is 11 amino acids long. The V end was cut by 5 bases, the J end by 9 bases, with 8 bases between. From germline, CDR1 is SGHVS and CDR2 FNYEAQ. The full variable domain, rest sourced from reference TRBV7-6 and TRBJ2-1, is GAGVSQSPRYKVTKRGQDVALRCDPISGHVSLYWYRQALGQGPEFLTYFNYEAQQDKSGLPNDRFSAERPEGSISTLTIQRTEQRDSAMYRCASSPEGEQFFGPGTRLTVL.

The chain couples TRBV18 to TRBJ2-7; 9 bases agree with TRBD1. With V trimmed by 6 bases and J by 7 bases, 13 bases remained unmatched. The CDR3 length is 15 residues. Germline V gene data show CDR1 as KGHSH and CDR2 as LQKENI. The DNA for the CDR3 is TGTGCCAGCTCTCTACGGGGACAGGGAGAGGGGGAGCAGTACTTC. This sequence encodes CASSLRGQGEGEQYF.

The gene calls are TRBV7-9 and TRBJ2-2; tentatively, D is TRBD1 (5 bases). V lost 5 bases, J lost 6 bases, and 13 bases lay in between. The CDR3 length is 14 residues. Germline lookup yields CDR1 SEHNR and CDR2 FQNEAQ (reference sequence). CDR3 sequence (DNA): TGTGCCAGCAGCCCCCGGACAACCGCCGGGGAGCTGTTTTTT. This encodes CASSPRTTAGELFF.

The chain employs TRBV3-1 (or the pseudogene TRBV3-2) and TRBJ1-2, with TRBD1 matching 7 bases. CDR1 and CDR2 from the germline V gene are LGHDT and YNNKEL (reference sequence). The V segment lost 5 bases and the J segment 8 bases; nucleotides outside the gene matches: 8. The CDR3 is 13 amino acids. The CDR3 spells CASSGTALLGYTF. CDR3 bases: TGTGCCAGCAGCGGGACAGCTCTATTGGGCTACACCTTC.

The gene calls are TRBV24-1 and TRBJ2-1, with TRBD1 identical over 9 bases. CDR1 and CDR2 (germline): KGHDR, SFDVKD. Trimming took 4 bases from V and 1 from J; bases not matched to a gene: 4. The CDR3 contains 16 residues. Written as DNA, the CDR3 is TGTGCCACCAGTGACCGGGACAGGGTTTCCTACAATGAGCAGTTCTTC. It codes for CATSDRDRVSYNEQFF.